The rows below give T cell receptor beta chains drawn from one sample of a study of blood T cell repertoires in COVID-19. TCRdb's table, derived via immunoSEQ multiplex PCR, lists solely in-frame clones and lacks some. The sample lists some 230,000 clones; 75% to 90% were seen once. Sequenced: peripheral blood. These receptors came from a woman aged 80 or older with COVID-19, enrolled during active disease. The CDR3 runs from the conserved cysteine through the conserved F or W. The D gene is left open where the match is weak. A row's size may be missing; if present it is once, few, many or a size class.

v_call	clone_size	j_call	d_call	cdr3_nt	cdr3_aa
TRBV6-5	.	TRBJ1-1	.	TGTGCCAGCAAATTCAATCAGAACACTGAAGCTTTCTTT	CASKFNQNTEAFF
TRBV28	.	TRBJ2-3	.	TGTGCCAGCAGTGAAATGGGCGGGACCCACGGGGATACGCAGTATTTT	CASSEMGGTHGDTQYF
TRBV9	.	TRBJ1-2	TRBD1	TGTGCCAGCAGCCCTCAGGACAGGTTCCTTTATGGCTACACCTTC	CASSPQDRFLYGYTF
TRBV27	.	TRBJ1-1	TRBD1	TGTGCCAGCAGGCCGGACAGGGGACGACTGGCTTTCTTT	CASRPDRGRLAFF
TRBV9	once	TRBJ2-1	TRBD2	TGTGCCAGCAGCGTAGGAGCGGGAGGCTCCCTCTCCTACAATGAGCAGTTCTTC	CASSVGAGGSLSYNEQFF
TRBV7-9	.	TRBJ2-5	TRBD2	TGTGCCAGCCGGGGGGTAGAGACCCAGTACTTC	CASRGVETQYF
TRBV2	once	TRBJ1-1	.	TGTGCCAGCAGATCCTCAGGGACTTGGAACACTGAAGCTTTCTTT	CASRSSGTWNTEAFF
TRBV6-1	.	TRBJ2-2	.	TGTGCCAGCAGTGAAAGAGGGAGGACCGGGGAGCTGTTTTTT	CASSERGRTGELFF
TRBV30	.	TRBJ1-5	TRBD1	TGTGCCTGGAGTAGACAGGGGGCTCAGCCCCAGCATTTT	CAWSRQGAQPQHF
TRBV4-1	.	TRBJ2-2	TRBD2	TGCGCCAGCAGCCAAGATAGCGGGGGGGCTATCAGCACCGGGGAGCTGTTTTTT	CASSQDSGGAISTGELFF
TRBV9	.	TRBJ2-1	TRBD2	TGTGCCAGCAGCGTAGATGCGGGGGGGCGTATAGATGAGCAGTTCTTC	CASSVDAGGRIDEQFF
TRBV3-1/TRBV3-2	.	TRBJ2-7	TRBD1	TGTGCCAGCAGCCAAGGGCAGGGGGCTAACTCGCGGTACTTC	CASSQGQGANSRYF
TRBV2	.	TRBJ2-5	.	TGTGCCACCCAACCGACACTCAATCCGGCTGAGACCCAGTACTTC	CATQPTLNPAETQYF
TRBV11-3	.	TRBJ2-7	.	TGTGCCAGCAGCTTACCAGGCAGGGTTTGCGAGCAGTACTTC	CASSLPGRVCEQYF
TRBV5-6	.	TRBJ1-1	.	TGTGCCAGCAGCTTGCTGTCCAAGAGGTCGTCGGACACTGAAGCTTTCTTT	CASSLLSKRSSDTEAFF
TRBV4-1	.	TRBJ1-6	.	TGCGCCAGCAGCCAAGTAACCCCTGTCAGGGGCTCACCCCTCCACTTT	CASSQVTPVRGSPLHF
TRBV15	.	TRBJ1-2	.	TGTGCCACCAGCGACAGGTTAACGAGCTACACCTTC	CATSDRLTSYTF
TRBV27	.	TRBJ2-2	TRBD2	TGTGCCAGCAAAACCGGGACTAACGTGAACACCGGGGAGCTGTTTTTT	CASKTGTNVNTGELFF
TRBV25-1	.	TRBJ2-2	.	TGTGCCAGCAGTGTAGGGGGTACCGGGGAGCTGTTTTTT	CASSVGGTGELFF
TRBV28	.	TRBJ1-5	TRBD1	TGTGCCAGCACCTTGGACAGGGGACGGCAGCCCCAGCATTTT	CASTLDRGRQPQHF
TRBV28	.	TRBJ1-1	.	TGTGCCAGCAGCAAACAGGGTATCGGCGAAGCTTTCTTT	CASSKQGIGEAFF
TRBV4-1	.	TRBJ2-1	.	TGCGCCAGCAGCCAAGATTATCAGGGCGTATACAATGAGCAGTTCTTC	CASSQDYQGVYNEQFF
TRBV6-1	.	TRBJ2-2	.	TGTGCCAGCAGTGCGAGACAGACGCAGAACACCGGGGAGCTGTTTTTT	CASSARQTQNTGELFF
TRBV7-2	.	TRBJ2-3	.	TGTGCCAGCAGCGACGGACTGTCTAGCACAGATACGCAGTATTTT	CASSDGLSSTDTQYF
TRBV6-2/TRBV6-3	.	TRBJ1-1	.	TGTGCCAGCAGTCGTCCTCAGGGGAGAGCTTTCTTT	CASSRPQGRAFF
TRBV9	.	TRBJ1-6	.	TGTGCCAGCAGCGACCGGGACATAAATTCACCCCTCCACTTT	CASSDRDINSPLHF
TRBV5-1	.	TRBJ1-1	.	TGCGCCAGCAGCTTCCAGGGGCATCAGTCTGAAGCTTTCTTT	CASSFQGHQSEAFF
TRBV5-1	few	TRBJ2-1	.	TGCGCCAGCAGCTTGGCCGAAATCTATCGGGAACAGTTCTTC	CASSLAEIYREQFF
TRBV29-1	.	TRBJ1-1	.	TGCAGCGTTGAAAGGGGGGGGCGAAACACTGAAGCTTTCTTT	CSVERGGRNTEAFF
TRBV4-1	.	TRBJ2-7	TRBD1	TGCGCCAGCAGCCAGAGGGGGACAGGTCGATCCTACGAGCAGTACTTC	CASSQRGTGRSYEQYF
TRBV28	.	TRBJ1-2	.	TGTGCCAGCAGTTTATACAGTCTCAGCTATGGCTACACCTTC	CASSLYSLSYGYTF
TRBV6-2/TRBV6-3	.	TRBJ1-5	.	TGTGCCAGCAGTTTAGCAGGGTATCAGCTCCAGCATTTT	CASSLAGYQLQHF
TRBV30	.	TRBJ2-7	TRBD1	TGTGCCGCCTCACCTGGGACAGGGGGCCCCTACGAGCAGTACTTC	CAASPGTGGPYEQYF
TRBV11-2	.	TRBJ1-2	.	TGTGCCAGCAGCTTAGATCAGGGGCGTCAGATAACTGGAGGCTACACCTTC	CASSLDQGRQITGGYTF
TRBV28	.	TRBJ2-6	.	TGTGCCAGCAGCCTCAGACTAACTGGGGCCAACGTCCTGACTTTC	CASSLRLTGANVLTF
TRBV6-6	.	TRBJ2-3	.	TGTGCCAGCAGTCGCCAAACAGGGAAGTCTAGTAGCACAGATACGCAGTATTTT	CASSRQTGKSSSTDTQYF
TRBV10-3	.	TRBJ2-3	TRBD1	TGTGCCATCAGTGAGCAGGGGACAGGCCGTGCTAGCACAGATACGCAGTATTTT	CAISEQGTGRASTDTQYF
TRBV21-1	few	TRBJ1-5	.	TGTGCCAGCAGCAAGATCCTAAGACAGGGGGGAAAGGGGCAAGGTGGCAATCAGCCCCAGCATTTT	CASSKILRQGGKGQGGNQPQHF
TRBV28	.	TRBJ2-3	TRBD2	TGTGCCAGCAGTTTGGCGGGAGCAGATACGCAGTATTTT	CASSLAGADTQYF
TRBV7-2	.	TRBJ2-1	.	TGTGCCAGCAGCTTAGGTGGGGCATCCTACAATGAGCAGTTCTTC	CASSLGGASYNEQFF
TRBV18	.	TRBJ1-4	.	TGTGCCAGCTCACCAGGAAACAGCCGCAATGAAAAACTGTTTTTT	CASSPGNSRNEKLFF
TRBV7-9	.	TRBJ2-5	TRBD1	TGTGCCAGCAGCTCCCGGACAGGGGGAGAGACCCAGTACTTC	CASSSRTGGETQYF
TRBV7-9	.	TRBJ1-1	TRBD1	TGTGCCAGCAGCTTGGACAGGGAAGCTTTCTTT	CASSLDREAFF
TRBV18	.	TRBJ2-5	TRBD2	TGTGCCAGCTCACCAGGAGCGGGGGCAGGGGAGACCCAGTACTTC	CASSPGAGAGETQYF
TRBV6-5	.	TRBJ2-3	TRBD2	TGTGCCAGCAAACGGGGTAGCGGGGGGGTAGATACGCAGTATTTT	CASKRGSGGVDTQYF
TRBV5-1	.	TRBJ2-3	TRBD1	TGCGCCAGCAGCCCGGGACAGGGAGGAGATACGCAGTATTTT	CASSPGQGGDTQYF
TRBV4-1	.	TRBJ2-1	.	TGCGCCAGCAGCCTGAGCGTCCTATCCTACAATGAGCAGTTCTTC	CASSLSVLSYNEQFF
TRBV29-1	.	TRBJ2-5	.	TGCAGCGCCCGGACGGGACAAGAGACCCAGTACTTC	CSARTGQETQYF
TRBV9	.	TRBJ1-2	TRBD1	TGTGCCAGCAGCCTCGACAGGGCTAGCTATGGCTACACCTTC	CASSLDRASYGYTF
TRBV27	.	TRBJ2-2	TRBD1	TGTGCCAGCCTTGACAGGGGAAACACCGGGGAGCTGTTTTTT	CASLDRGNTGELFF
TRBV30	.	TRBJ1-2	TRBD1	TGTGCCTGGAGTGCAGACAGGGGAGACTATGGCTACACCTTC	CAWSADRGDYGYTF
TRBV15	.	TRBJ2-2	.	TGTGCCACCAGCACCGAGCCACTCCCGAACACCGGGGAGCTGTTTTTT	CATSTEPLPNTGELFF
TRBV7-9	few	TRBJ1-1	TRBD1	TGTGCCAGCAGCTTAGACTTCGGGACAGGGCTCACTGAAGCTTTCTTT	CASSLDFGTGLTEAFF